Shown below are 10 T cell receptor beta chains from a single sample sequenced in a study of blood T cell repertoires in COVID-19. Generated by immunoSEQ multiplex PCR, the TCRdb table keeps only in-frame clones and is missing some. The table shows about 220,000 clones, with 80% occurring only once. Sequencing input: peripheral blood. These receptors all come from a human donor in a cohort sampled during active COVID-19.

This CDR3 reads CASSLDETGFYEQYF. The CDR3 nucleotides are TGTGCCAGCAGCTTGGATGAGACAGGATTCTACGAGCAGTACTTC. The chain uses TRBV5-8 and TRBJ2-7; the D gene is possibly TRBD1 (6 bases). The CDR3 runs 15 residues. Looked up from germline, CDR1 is SGHTS and CDR2 is YDEGEE. V was trimmed by 0 bases and J by 3 bases, leaving 13 bases between them.

The CDR3 DNA reads as TGTGCCTGGGTTGGGGGGGGAGATACTGAAGCTTTCTTT. Protein product: CAWVGGGDTEAFF. This chain joins TRBV30 and TRBJ1-1; D may be TRBD1 (5 bases). The germline V gene encodes CDR1 GTSNPN and CDR2 SVGIG (reference sequence). The CDR3 spans 13 residues. V dropped 5 bases and J dropped 5 bases, with 15 bases sitting between them.

V and J are TRBV28 and TRBJ2-1; 8 nucleotides line up with TRBD2. Germline-derived CDR1 and CDR2 are MDHEN and SYDVKM. Trimming at V came to 5 bases and at J to 6 bases, leaving 9 bases not matched to a gene. The CDR3 runs to 15 residues. As DNA, the CDR3 is TGTGCCAGCAGTCTAAGCGGGAGTCGTTTCAATGAGCAGTTCTTC. This codes for CASSLSGSRFNEQFF.

This clone was counted between two and nine times. The CDR3 coding sequence is TGTGCCAGCAGTTACACTGGAGATACCAAAGCTTTCTTT. This sequence encodes CASSYTGDTKAFF. This chain uses TRBV6-5 with TRBJ1-1; D gene uncertain. Looked up from germline, CDR1 is MNHEY and CDR2 is SVGAGI. V was cut by 2 bases and J by 9 bases, with 13 bases left in between. The CDR3 is made up of 13 amino acids.

This clone has ten or more counts. The chain links TRBV27 to TRBJ1-5, with D possibly matching TRBD1 (6 bases). Germline assignment: CDR1 MNHEY and CDR2 SMNVEV (reference sequence). The CDR3 is 14 amino acids. Trimming pared 8 bases from V and 1 base from J, leaving 12 bases between. For the CDR3, the DNA is TGTGCCAGCGCGGAGAGGGGGAGCAATCAGCCCCAGCATTTT. Encoded protein: CASAERGSNQPQHF.

This clone came up a few times. The V call is TRBV30, the J call TRBJ1-5; 9 bases are a match to TRBD1. The CDR3 contains 15 residues. CDR1 GTSNPN and CDR2 SVGIG come from the germline V gene (reference sequence). Trimming removed 2 bases from V and 6 bases from J; junction bases left unmatched: 8. The CDR3 sequence is CAWSSQQGAGQPQHF. The CDR3 DNA reads TGTGCCTGGAGTAGCCAACAGGGGGCCGGTCAGCCCCAGCATTTT.

This clone was observed a few times. V is TRBV27 and J is TRBJ1-6; 11 bases are a match to TRBD1. The CDR3 loop spans 15 amino acids. V lost 7 bases, J lost 10 bases, and 9 bases stayed unmatched. Germline-derived CDR1 and CDR2 are MNHEY and SMNVEV (reference sequence). The CDR3 region is CASTLSGQGGSPLHF. CDR3 bases: TGTGCCAGCACCCTGTCGGGACAGGGGGGATCACCCCTCCACTTT.

This chain connects TRBV19 to TRBJ2-7; TRBD2 aligns across 8 bases. The germline V gene has CDR1 LNHDA and CDR2 SQIVND (reference sequence). V lost 5 bases to trimming and J lost 4 bases; unmatched junction nucleotides: 7. The CDR3 has 14 residues. Written as DNA, the CDR3 is TGTGCCAGTAGTCCCCGGGAGGGGCGGTACGAGCAGTACTTC. As protein: CASSPREGRYEQYF.

This chain links TRBV5-1 with TRBJ1-1; 8 nucleotides match TRBD1. With V trimmed by 2 bases and J by 0 bases, 3 bases remained unmatched. CDR1 and CDR2 (germline): SGHRS, YFSETQ. The CDR3 has 15 residues. CDR3 nucleotide sequence: TGCGCCAGCAGCTTCCGACAGGGGATGAACACTGAAGCTTTCTTT. Protein sequence: CASSFRQGMNTEAFF.

The chain couples TRBV10-3 to TRBJ2-1; TRBD2 aligns across 12 bases. CDR1 is ENHRY and CDR2 is SYGVKD in the germline V gene. After removal of 6 bases from V and 4 bases from J, the junction contained 7 bases not matched to a gene. The CDR3 has 16 amino acids. The CDR3 DNA reads TGTGCCATCAGGGACGGGACTAGCGGGCGTTACAATGAGCAGTTCTTC. Translating it yields CAIRDGTSGRYNEQFF.